The clone carrying this T cell receptor beta chain occurred many times. Antigen: not known. This entry comes from a study of T cells in Graves' hyperthyroidism and ophthalmopathy. Study-wide points: From stable hyperthyroidism, ophthalmopathy was set apart by a 13 V-J model. The blood repertoire included most of the expanded thyroid clonotypes above 0.001.

RNA transcripts gave rise to amplified TCR beta CDR3 regions. HTBI primers were employed in a first-round RT-PCR of the TCR CDR3. Via MiXCR, TCRdb re-called the multiplex PCR reads, giving one row per CDR3 protein. The table lists fewer than 650,000 distinct CDR3 sequences, around 13% of them singletons. Among the patients, aged 18 to 65, hyperthyroidism was newly diagnosed and had lasted under 2 months. The study left out patients who had uncontrolled infection, other autoimmune disease, pregnancy or lactation. The germline V gene has CDR1 MDHEN and CDR2 SYDVKM. Trimming took 3 bases from V and 7 from J; bases not matched to a gene: 9. This CDR3 is 14 amino acids long.

Material: blood. This receptor was taken from a woman aged 35 to 49 with Graves' hyperthyroidism. The chain recombines TRBV28 with TRBJ2-7, with 7 nucleotides matching TRBD1. The CDR3 DNA reads as TGTGCCAGCAGTTTGCCGCCAGGGGGTCGGGAGCAGTACTTC. It encodes CASSLPPGGREQYF.